These 14 T cell receptor beta chains were all obtained from the same sample, sequenced in a study of T cell repertoires in cytomegalovirus infection. TCRdb called the reads again in MiXCR, with one record for every CDR3 protein. This table has 200,000 or so distinct CDR3 sequences, 25% to 30% appearing once. Sequences were obtained from PBMCs. The receptors here all came from a human donor in good health (CMV status not recorded). Some clones in this sample may be carry-over from other donors' samples.

This clonotype has ten or more counts. J is TRBJ1-2 and V is TRBV7-6; 7 bases match TRBD1. V lost 4 bases to trimming and J lost 5 bases; unmatched junction nucleotides: 10. Germline V lookup: CDR1 SGHVS, CDR2 FNYEAQ. The CDR3 is 15 amino acids. CDR3 coding DNA: TGTGCCAGCAGCTCCGGCGACAGGGTGAAGTATGGCTACACCTTC. The encoded protein is CASSSGDRVKYGYTF.

This clonotype was observed at least ten times. This sequence joins TRBV7-8 and TRBJ2-5; D not resolved. The CDR3 is 15 residues long. The germline V gene encodes CDR1 SGHVS and CDR2 FQNEAQ. Trimming shortened V by 3 bases and J by 5 bases, and 16 bases separated the two germline ends. CDR3: CASSFTIPVGETQYF. For the CDR3, the DNA is TGTGCCAGCAGCTTTACCATCCCGGTTGGGGAGACCCAGTACTTC.

V and J are TRBV5-1 and TRBJ1-1; 8 nucleotides match TRBD1. The CDR3 is 13 amino acids. J gave up 12 bases and V 4 bases, and 11 bases lay outside the gene matches. Germline V CDR1 and CDR2: SGHRS, YFSETQ. The CDR3 bases are TGCGCCAGCAGCACAACGGACAGGGAGGTAACTTTCTTT. Residues: CASSTTDREVTFF.

V usage is TRBV5-1 and J usage is TRBJ2-1, with TRBD1 matching 8 bases. The V segment lost 6 bases and the J segment 8 bases; nucleotides outside the gene matches: 10. The CDR3 runs to 14 residues. Looked up from germline, CDR1 is SGHRS and CDR2 is YFSETQ. CDR3: CASTHRGSVDEQFF. CDR3 DNA sequence: TGCGCCAGCACTCACAGGGGGAGCGTGGATGAGCAGTTCTTC.

This clonotype was found a few times. This chain uses TRBV29-1 with TRBJ2-5, with a possible D match to TRBD2 (5 bases). The V gene lost 6 bases and the J gene lost 4 bases, with 12 bases spanning the gap. The CDR3 length is 12 residues. Germline CDR1 SQVTM, CDR2 ANQGSEA. This CDR3 reads CSVLSEAETQYF. The CDR3, as DNA: TGCAGCGTCCTCTCGGAGGCAGAGACCCAGTACTTC.

The chain has TRBV14 and TRBJ1-1; D is unresolved. This CDR3 spans 14 amino acids. Germline V CDR1 and CDR2: SGHDN, FVKESK. The ends were cut back, 0 bases at V and 3 bases at J, with 8 bases in the middle. CDR3 sequence (DNA): TGTGCCAGCAGCCAAGAGGTGGGGTACACTGAAGCTTTCTTT. Protein sequence: CASSQEVGYTEAFF.

This clonotype has just a few counts. The chain links TRBV4-1 to TRBJ2-3; possible D gene TRBD2, 6 bases. V dropped 4 bases and J dropped 1 base, with 15 bases sitting between them. Germline CDR1 reads MGHRA; CDR2 reads YSYEKL. This CDR3 comprises 16 residues. CDR3 sequence reads: CASSPSTSTGTDTQYF. Here the CDR3 DNA reads TGCGCCAGCAGCCCCTCCACTAGCACCGGCACAGATACGCAGTATTTT.

The chain recombines TRBV29-1 with TRBJ2-5, with D perhaps matching TRBD1 or TRBD2 (6 bases each). Per germline, CDR1 SQVTM and CDR2 ANQGSEA. CDR3 length: 14 amino acids. Trimming pared 5 bases from V and 3 bases from J, leaving 16 bases between. The CDR3 region is CSVHLRGGEETQYF. DNA for the CDR3: TGCAGCGTTCACCTCAGGGGCGGGGAAGAGACCCAGTACTTC.

This clonotype was recorded a few times. The chain combines TRBV29-1 with TRBJ1-4, with a tentative D call TRBD1 (5 bases). CDR3 length: 14 amino acids. Trimming pared 2 bases from V and 0 bases from J, leaving 7 bases between. Looked up from germline, CDR1 is SQVTM and CDR2 is ANQGSEA. CDR3 DNA sequence: TGCAGCGTTGAACAGGGATCAACTAATGAAAAACTGTTTTTT. This encodes CSVEQGSTNEKLFF.

V and J are TRBV5-1 and TRBJ1-1; TRBD1 matches 9 bases. V lost 3 bases to trimming and J lost 4 bases; unmatched junction nucleotides: 7. The CDR3 spans 15 residues. Germline V gives CDR1 SGHRS, CDR2 YFSETQ. DNA of the CDR3: TGCGCCAGCAGCTCACAGGGGGCGCGTTCCACTGAAGCTTTCTTT. It is translated as CASSSQGARSTEAFF.

This clonotype showed up just a few times. The V call is TRBV29-1, the J call TRBJ1-5, with D hard to call. Germline-derived CDR1 and CDR2 are SQVTM and ANQGSEA. This CDR3 is 12 amino acids long. CDR3 in amino acids: CSVAGSGQPQHF. CDR3 nucleotide sequence: TGCAGTGTAGCGGGGTCGGGTCAGCCCCAGCATTTT.

This chain connects TRBV19 to TRBJ1-6, with no clear D. Trimming cost V 3 bases and J 0 bases, with 18 bases left between them. Germline CDR1 LNHDA, CDR2 SQIVND (reference sequence). This CDR3 has 19 amino acids. The CDR3 protein is CASSIGFRRPSSYNSPLHF. The CDR3 DNA sequence: TGTGCCAGTAGTATTGGGTTCAGGAGGCCAAGCTCCTATAATTCACCCCTCCACTTT.

This clonotype has at least ten counts. The rearrangement links TRBV7-2 to TRBJ2-1; possible D gene TRBD2, 6 bases. The CDR3 loop spans 16 amino acids. Germline V lookup: CDR1 SGHTA, CDR2 FQGNSA. V lost 0 bases and J lost 0, with 9 bases in between. The CDR3 bases are TGTGCCAGCAGCTTAGCGACGGGGGTCTCCTACAATGAGCAGTTCTTC. Amino acids: CASSLATGVSYNEQFF.

The table lists this clonotype with a few counts. The gene calls are TRBV2 and TRBJ1-1, with a weak D call TRBD1 (6 bases). Trimming stripped 6 bases from V and 0 bases from J, with 17 bases between. Per germline, CDR1 SNHLY and CDR2 FYNNEI. The CDR3 sequence is 16 residues long. CDR3 DNA sequence: TGTGCCAGCAGCCGATATCGGGGGCACTTGAACACTGAAGCTTTCTTT. This encodes CASSRYRGHLNTEAFF. Full variable domain (missing parts from reference TRBV2 and TRBJ1-1): EPEVTQTPSHQVTQMGQEVILRCVPISNHLYFYWYRQILGQKVEFLVSFYNNEISEKSEIFDDQFSVERPDGSNFTLKIRSTKLEDSAMYFCASSRYRGHLNTEAFFGQGTRLTVV.